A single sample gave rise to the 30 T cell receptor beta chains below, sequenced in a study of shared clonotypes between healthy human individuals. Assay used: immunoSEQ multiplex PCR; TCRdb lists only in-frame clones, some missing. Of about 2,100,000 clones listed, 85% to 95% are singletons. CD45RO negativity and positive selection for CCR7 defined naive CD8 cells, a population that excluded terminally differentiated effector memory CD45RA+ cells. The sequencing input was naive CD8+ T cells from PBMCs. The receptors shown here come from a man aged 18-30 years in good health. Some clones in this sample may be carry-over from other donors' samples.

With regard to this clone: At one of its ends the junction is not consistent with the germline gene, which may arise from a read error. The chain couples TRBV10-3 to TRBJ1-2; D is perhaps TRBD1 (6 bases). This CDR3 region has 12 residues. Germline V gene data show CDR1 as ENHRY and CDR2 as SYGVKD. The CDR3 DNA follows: TGTGCCATCAGTGATGGGGGCGTTGGCGACACCTTC. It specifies CAISDGGVGDTF.

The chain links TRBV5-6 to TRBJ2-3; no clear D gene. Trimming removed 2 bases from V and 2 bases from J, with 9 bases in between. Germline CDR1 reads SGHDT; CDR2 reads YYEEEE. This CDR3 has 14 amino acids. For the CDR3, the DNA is TGTGCCAGCAGCTTTTATGGCGCCACAGATACGCAGTATTTT. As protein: CASSFYGATDTQYF.

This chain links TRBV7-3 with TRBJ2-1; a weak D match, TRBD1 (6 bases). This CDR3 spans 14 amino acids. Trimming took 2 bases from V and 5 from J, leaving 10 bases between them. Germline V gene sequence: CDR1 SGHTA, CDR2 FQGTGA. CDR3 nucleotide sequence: TGTGCCAGCAGCTTACGGGACAACGACAATGAGCAGTTCTTC. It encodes CASSLRDNDNEQFF.

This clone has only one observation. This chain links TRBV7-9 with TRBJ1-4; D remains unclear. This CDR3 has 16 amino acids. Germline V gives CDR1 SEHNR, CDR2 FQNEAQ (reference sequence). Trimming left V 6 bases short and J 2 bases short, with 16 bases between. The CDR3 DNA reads TGTGCCAGCAGTGGTATGTTCGCGCCCACTAATGAAAAACTGTTTTTT. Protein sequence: CASSGMFAPTNEKLFF.

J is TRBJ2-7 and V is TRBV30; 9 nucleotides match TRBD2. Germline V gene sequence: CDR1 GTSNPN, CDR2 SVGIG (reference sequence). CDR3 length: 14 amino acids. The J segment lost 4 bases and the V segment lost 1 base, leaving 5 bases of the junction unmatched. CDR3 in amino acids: CAWSGFAGGYEQYF. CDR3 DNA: TGTGCCTGGAGTGGGTTTGCGGGAGGGTACGAGCAGTACTTC.

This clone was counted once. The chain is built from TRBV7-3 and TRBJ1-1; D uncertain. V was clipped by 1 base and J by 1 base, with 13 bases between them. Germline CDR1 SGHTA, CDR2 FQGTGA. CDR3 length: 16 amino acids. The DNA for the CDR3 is TGTGCCAGCAGCTTAAGCCCCAGAGGAGGGAACACTGAAGCTTTCTTT. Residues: CASSLSPRGGNTEAFF.

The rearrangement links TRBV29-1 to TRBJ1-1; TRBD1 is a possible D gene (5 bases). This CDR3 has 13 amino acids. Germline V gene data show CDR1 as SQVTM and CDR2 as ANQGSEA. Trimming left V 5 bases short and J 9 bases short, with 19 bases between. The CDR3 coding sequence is TGCAGCGTTTACCCTCAGGGTGGTGCGAAAGCTTTCTTT. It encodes CSVYPQGGAKAFF.

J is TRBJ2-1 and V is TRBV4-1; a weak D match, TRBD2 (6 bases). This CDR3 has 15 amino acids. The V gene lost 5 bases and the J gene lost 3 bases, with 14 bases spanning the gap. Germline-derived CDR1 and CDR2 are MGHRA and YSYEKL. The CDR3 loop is CASSYRDSGYNEQFF. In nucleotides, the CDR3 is TGCGCCAGCAGCTACCGGGACTCAGGCTACAATGAGCAGTTCTTC.

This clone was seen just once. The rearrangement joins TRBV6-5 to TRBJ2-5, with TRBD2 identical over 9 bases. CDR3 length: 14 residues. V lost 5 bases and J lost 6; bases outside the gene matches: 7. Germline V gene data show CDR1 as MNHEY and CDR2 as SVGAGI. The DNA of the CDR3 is TGTGCCAGCAGTGTACGTAGCGGGAGTCAGACCCAGTACTTC. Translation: CASSVRSGSQTQYF.

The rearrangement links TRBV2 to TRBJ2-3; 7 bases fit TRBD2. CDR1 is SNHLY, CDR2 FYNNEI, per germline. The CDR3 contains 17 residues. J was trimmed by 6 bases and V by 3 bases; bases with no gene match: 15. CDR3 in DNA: TGTGCCAGCAGTGAGTTGAATAGGAGGGAGGGCTCCGATACGCAGTATTTT. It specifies CASSELNRREGSDTQYF.

CDR3 protein: CASSQDRASTYEQYF. The CDR3 DNA reads as TGTGCCAGCAGCCAAGATCGGGCCTCCACCTACGAGCAGTACTTC. The V and J genes are TRBV4-2 and TRBJ2-7, with D hard to call. Germline CDR1 reads LGHNA; CDR2 reads YNFKEQ. The V end lost 0 bases, the J end lost 2 bases, and 11 bases lay between the germline ends. This CDR3 has 15 residues.

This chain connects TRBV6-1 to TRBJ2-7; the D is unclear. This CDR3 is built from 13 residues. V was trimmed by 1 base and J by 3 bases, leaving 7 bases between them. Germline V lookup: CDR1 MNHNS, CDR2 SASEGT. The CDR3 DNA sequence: TGTGCCAGCAGTGAAGGGCCAGTCTACGAGCAGTACTTC. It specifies CASSEGPVYEQYF.

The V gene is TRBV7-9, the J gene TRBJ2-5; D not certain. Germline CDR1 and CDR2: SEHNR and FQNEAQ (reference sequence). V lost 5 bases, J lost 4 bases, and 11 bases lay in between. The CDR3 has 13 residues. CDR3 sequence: CASSPTLLETQYF. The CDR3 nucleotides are TGTGCCAGCAGCCCGACACTCCTAGAGACCCAGTACTTC.

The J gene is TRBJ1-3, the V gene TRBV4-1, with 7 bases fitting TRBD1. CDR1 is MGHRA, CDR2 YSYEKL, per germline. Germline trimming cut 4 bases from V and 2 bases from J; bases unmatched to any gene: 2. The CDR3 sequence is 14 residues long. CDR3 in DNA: TGCGCCAGCAGCCTACAGGGGCCTGGAAACACCATATATTTT. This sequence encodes CASSLQGPGNTIYF.

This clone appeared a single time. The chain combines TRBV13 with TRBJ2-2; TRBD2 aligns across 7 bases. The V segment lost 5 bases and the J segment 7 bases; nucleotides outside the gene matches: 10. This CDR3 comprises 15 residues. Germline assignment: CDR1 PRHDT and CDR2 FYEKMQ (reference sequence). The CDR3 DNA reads TGTGCCAGCAGCCCCCCGGCGGGAGCGATCGGGGAGCTGTTTTTT. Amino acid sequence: CASSPPAGAIGELFF.

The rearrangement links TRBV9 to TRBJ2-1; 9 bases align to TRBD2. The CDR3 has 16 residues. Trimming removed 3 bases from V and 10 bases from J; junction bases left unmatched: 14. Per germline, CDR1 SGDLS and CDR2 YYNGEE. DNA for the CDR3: TGTGCCAGCAGCGCAATTAGCGGGAGCCCTATTTTAGAGCAGTTCTTC. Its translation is CASSAISGSPILEQFF.

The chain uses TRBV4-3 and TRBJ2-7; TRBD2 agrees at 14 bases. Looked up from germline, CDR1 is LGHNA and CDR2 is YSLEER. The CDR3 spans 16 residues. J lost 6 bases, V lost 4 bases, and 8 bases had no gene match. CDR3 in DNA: TGCGCCAGCAGCCGAGGGACTAGCGGGAGTCAGGCCGAGCAGTACTTC. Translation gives CASSRGTSGSQAEQYF.

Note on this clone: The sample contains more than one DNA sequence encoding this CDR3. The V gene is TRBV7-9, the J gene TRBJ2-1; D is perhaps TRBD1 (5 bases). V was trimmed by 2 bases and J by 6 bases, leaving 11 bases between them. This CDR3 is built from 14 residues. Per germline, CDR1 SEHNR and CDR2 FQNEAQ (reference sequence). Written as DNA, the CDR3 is TGTGCCAGCAGCTTAAGGCAGGGAAGCAATGAGCAGTTCTTC. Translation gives CASSLRQGSNEQFF.

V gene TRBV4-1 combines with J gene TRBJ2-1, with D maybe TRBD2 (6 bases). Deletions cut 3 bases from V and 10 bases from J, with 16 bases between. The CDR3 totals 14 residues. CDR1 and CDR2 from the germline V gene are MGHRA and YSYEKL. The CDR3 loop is CASSHLRDDFEQFF. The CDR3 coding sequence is TGCGCCAGCAGCCATTTGCGGGACGACTTCGAGCAGTTCTTC.

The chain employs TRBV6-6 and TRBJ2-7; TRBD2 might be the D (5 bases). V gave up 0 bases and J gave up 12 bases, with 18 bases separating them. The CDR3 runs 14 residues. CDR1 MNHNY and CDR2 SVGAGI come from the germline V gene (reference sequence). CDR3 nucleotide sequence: TGTGCCAGCAGTTACTCGATTTCGGGGAAACGGACGTACTTC. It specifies CASSYSISGKRTYF.

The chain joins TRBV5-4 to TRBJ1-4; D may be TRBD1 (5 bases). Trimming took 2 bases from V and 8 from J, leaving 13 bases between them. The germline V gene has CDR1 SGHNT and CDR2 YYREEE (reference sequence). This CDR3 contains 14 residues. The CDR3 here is CASSFMGGGEKLFF. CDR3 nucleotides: TGTGCCAGCAGCTTTATGGGGGGTGGCGAAAAACTGTTTTTT.

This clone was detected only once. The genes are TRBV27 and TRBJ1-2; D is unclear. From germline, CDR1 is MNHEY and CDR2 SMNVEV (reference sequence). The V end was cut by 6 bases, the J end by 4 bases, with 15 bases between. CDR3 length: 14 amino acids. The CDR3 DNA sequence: TGTGCCAGCAGGCCCACATCAAAGGTCTATGGCTACACCTTC. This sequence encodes CASRPTSKVYGYTF.

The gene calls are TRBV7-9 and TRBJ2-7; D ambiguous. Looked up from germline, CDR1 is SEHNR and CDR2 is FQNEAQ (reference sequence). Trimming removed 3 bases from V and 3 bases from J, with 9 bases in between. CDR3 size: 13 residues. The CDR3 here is CASSFYGHYEQYF. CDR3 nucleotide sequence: TGTGCCAGCAGCTTCTACGGTCACTACGAGCAGTACTTC.

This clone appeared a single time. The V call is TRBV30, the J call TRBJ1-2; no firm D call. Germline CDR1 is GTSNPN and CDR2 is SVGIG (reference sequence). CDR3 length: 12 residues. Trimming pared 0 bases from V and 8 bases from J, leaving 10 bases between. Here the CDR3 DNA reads TGTGCCTGGAGTGTACGGGGTTTGGGCTACACCTTC. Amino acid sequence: CAWSVRGLGYTF.

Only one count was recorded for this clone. CDR3 nucleotides: TGCAGCGTTGAAGGGACTAGCGGGAGTCTGGACTACAATGAGCAGTTCTTC. Its protein is CSVEGTSGSLDYNEQFF. This chain uses TRBV29-1 with TRBJ2-1; 13 nucleotides line up with TRBD2. The V segment lost 1 base and the J segment 3 bases; nucleotides outside the gene matches: 6. The CDR3 has 17 amino acids. CDR1 and CDR2 from the germline V gene are SQVTM and ANQGSEA.

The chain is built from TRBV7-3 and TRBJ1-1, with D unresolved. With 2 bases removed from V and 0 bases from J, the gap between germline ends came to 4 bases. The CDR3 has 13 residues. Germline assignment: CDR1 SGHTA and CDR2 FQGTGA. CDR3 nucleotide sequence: TGTGCCAGCAGCTTAGTGGTGAACACTGAAGCTTTCTTT. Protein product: CASSLVVNTEAFF.

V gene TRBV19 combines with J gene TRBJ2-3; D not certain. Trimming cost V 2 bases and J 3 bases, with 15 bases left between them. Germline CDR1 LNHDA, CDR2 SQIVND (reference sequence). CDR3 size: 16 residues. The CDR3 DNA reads TGTGCCAGTAGTATAAATGGGCACTGGCAGACAGATACGCAGTATTTT. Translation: CASSINGHWQTDTQYF. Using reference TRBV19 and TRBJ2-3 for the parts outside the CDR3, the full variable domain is DGGITQSPKYLFRKEGQNVTLSCEQNLNHDAMYWYRQDPGQGLRLIYYSQIVNDFQKGDIAEGYSVSREKKESFPLTVTSAQKNPTAFYLCASSINGHWQTDTQYFGPGTRLTVL.

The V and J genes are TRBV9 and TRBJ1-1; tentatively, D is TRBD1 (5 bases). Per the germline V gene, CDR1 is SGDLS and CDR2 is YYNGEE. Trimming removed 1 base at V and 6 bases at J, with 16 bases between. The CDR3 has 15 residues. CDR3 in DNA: TGTGCCAGCAGCGTAAAGGGGCTCCCATCCTCTGAAGCTTTCTTT. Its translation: CASSVKGLPSSEAFF. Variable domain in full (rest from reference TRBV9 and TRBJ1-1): DSGVTQTPKHLITATGQRVTLRCSPRSGDLSVYWYQQSLDQGLQFLIQYYNGEERAKGNILERFSAQQFPDLHSELNLSSLELGDSALYFCASSVKGLPSSEAFFGQGTRLTVV.

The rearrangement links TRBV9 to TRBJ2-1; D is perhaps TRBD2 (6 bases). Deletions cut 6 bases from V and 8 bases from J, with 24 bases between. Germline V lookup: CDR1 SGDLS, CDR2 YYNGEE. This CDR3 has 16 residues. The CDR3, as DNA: TGTGCCAGCACCCCGGGTCGGGACTCCTTAAGGGATGAGCAGTTCTTC. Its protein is CASTPGRDSLRDEQFF.

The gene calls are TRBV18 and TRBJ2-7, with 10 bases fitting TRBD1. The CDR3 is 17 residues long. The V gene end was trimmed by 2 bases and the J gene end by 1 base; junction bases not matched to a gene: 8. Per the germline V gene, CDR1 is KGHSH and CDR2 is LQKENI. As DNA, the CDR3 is TGTGCCAGCTCACCATGGACAGGGGGATTCGTTTCCTACGAGCAGTACTTC. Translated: CASSPWTGGFVSYEQYF.